This TCR beta chain was identified in a study of OX40 agonist ivuxolimab in advanced cancers. Concerning the study at large: Ivuxolimab, which targeted the costimulatory receptor OX40 (CD134), was an agonistic, fully human IgG2 monoclonal antibody. Intravenous ivuxolimab was administered to patients every 2 weeks at six dose levels: 0.01, 0.1, 0.3, 1.5, 3 and 10 mg/kg. Of the roughly 51 dose-escalation patients, hepatocellular carcinoma was present in about 20, melanoma in some 15, renal cell carcinoma in 9 and head and neck cancer in 9. The dose-escalation cohort was 82.7% male with a mean age of around 64 years, ranging from roughly 20 to 80. Patients were allowed to have had prior anti-PD-1, anti-PD-L1 or anti-CTLA-4 therapy, and 40% of the dose-escalation patients had been treated with checkpoint inhibitors. Partial responses occurred in three dose-escalation patients: two with cutaneous melanoma and one with hepatocellular carcinoma. Peripheral TCRbeta sequencing aimed to test whether ivuxolimab altered TCR sequence diversity and caused clonal T-cell expansion. The paper covers the monotherapy dose-escalation part of the phase I ivuxolimab trial, which included N = 52 patients. The full study reports these points: Low levels of normalized T-cell clonal expansion were also seen in some nonresponding patients. In the 0.1-3.0 mg/kg groups, partial responders were among the patients with the lowest normalized peripheral clonal expansion, particularly in CD8+ T cells. At doses of 0.1 to 3.0 mg/kg, clonal expansion of both CD4+ and CD8+ T cells in blood was seen between baseline and week 6. After ivuxolimab, more expanded clones were found on average in CD8+ T cells than in CD4+ T cells. The antigen specificity of the peripheral T cells that underwent clonal expansion was not determined.

Counted from cysteine to phenylalanine, this CDR3 has 15 amino acids. The retained sequence is limited to the CDR3, 45 bases, with the frame set at the first base. The germline ends are 14 bases apart after V is trimmed by 4 bases and J by 1 base. According to the germline V gene, CDR1 reads SGDLS and CDR2 reads YYNGEE. Turning to this clone: No cognate antigen has been identified for it. Base qualities are not recorded, but no much larger clone differs from it by a single base.

The trial excluded patients who had a history of autoimmune disease or were on systemic immunosuppression. In every dose cohort, peripheral blood was drawn for TCR sequencing at baseline, cycle 4 day 1, and cycle 7 day 1. Samples were obtained from an open-label, multicenter, first-in-human phase I dose-escalation trial of ivuxolimab. The trial enrolled adults with locally advanced or metastatic head and neck squamous cell, hepatocellular, melanoma or renal cell carcinoma. Before TCR sequencing, CD4+ T cells and CD8+ T cells from peripheral blood were sorted into separate populations. To sequence the TCRbeta CDR3 region, genomic DNA was isolated from the sorted cells. The immunoSEQ Assay was used for sequencing of TCRbeta CDR3 regions. TCRdb limited this immuneACCESS table to in-frame rearrangements with V and J called. A share of clones is missing; checked studies link under half to unresolved V genes, and the rest is unexplained. The sample records fewer than 90,000 clones, roughly 87% of which are singletons. The ten largest clonotypes hold around 0.26% of the sample.

The source was CD4+ or CD8+ T cells sorted from blood, collected in a trial of the OX40 agonist ivuxolimab. The chain joins TRBV9 to TRBJ2-5; no confident D gene assignment can be made. This receptor was obtained from an adult with an advanced solid tumor such as melanoma, head and neck, liver or kidney cancer. The CDR3: CASSSTAFSQETQYF. Here is the DNA: TGTGCCAGCAGCTCAACCGCGTTCAGCCAAGAGACCCAGTACTTC.